These 23 T cell receptor beta chains came from one sample sequenced in a study of blood T cell repertoires in COVID-19. The data were produced by immunoSEQ multiplex PCR, yet TCRdb's version contains in-frame clones alone and is incomplete. The sample includes a few hundred thousand clones, 70% to 90% seen only once; the top ten take about 0.93%. The sequencing input was peripheral blood. The receptor set was obtained from a man aged 35-49 years with acute or convalescent COVID-19.

This chain joins TRBV2 and TRBJ1-4; D is undetermined. V lost 7 bases and J 4 bases, leaving 19 bases between the germline ends. This CDR3 spans 16 amino acids. The V gene's germline CDR1 is SNHLY and CDR2 FYNNEI. The CDR3 DNA sequence: TGTGCCAGCACACTTGATACGGTCTCCTTTAATGAAAAACTGTTTTTT. Encoded protein: CASTLDTVSFNEKLFF.

J is TRBJ1-2 and V is TRBV19, with D maybe TRBD1 (5 bases). V gave up 0 bases and J gave up 8 bases, with 13 bases separating them. The CDR3 is made up of 14 amino acids. The germline gives CDR1 LNHDA, CDR2 SQIVND (reference sequence). In DNA, the CDR3 is TGTGCCAGTAGTATAGATCAACAGGACGGGGGCTACACCTTC. Translation gives CASSIDQQDGGYTF.

This clone was seen once. The chain recombines TRBV5-1 with TRBJ2-7, with 9 bases matching TRBD1. Germline CDR1 reads SGHRS; CDR2 reads YFSETQ. V was pared by 4 bases and J by 0 bases, with 8 bases of the junction left unmatched. The CDR3 totals 16 residues. CDR3 protein: CASSPTGGTVSYEQYF. CDR3 in DNA: TGCGCCAGCAGCCCGACAGGGGGGACCGTCTCCTACGAGCAGTACTTC.

The chain carries TRBV6-2 or TRBV6-3 and TRBJ2-1; TRBD2 matches at 8 bases. From germline, CDR1 is MNHEY and CDR2 SVGEGT. The CDR3 extends over 14 amino acids. V lost 4 bases, J lost 4 bases, and 3 bases stayed unmatched. The CDR3 loop reads CASSSGGLYNEQFF. The CDR3, as DNA: TGTGCCAGCAGTTCGGGGGGGCTGTACAATGAGCAGTTCTTC.

The chain combines TRBV7-9 with TRBJ1-1; 7 nucleotides line up with TRBD1. CDR1 is SEHNR, CDR2 FQNEAQ, per germline (reference sequence). Unmatched junction bases numbered 8, after V lost 2 bases and J lost 5 bases. The CDR3 spans 15 residues. CDR3 sequence reads: CASSLLTGAGTEAFF. The CDR3 DNA follows: TGTGCCAGCAGCTTACTCACAGGGGCGGGTACTGAAGCTTTCTTT. The full variable domain, in which reference TRBV7-9 and TRBJ1-1 provide the parts outside the CDR3, is DTGVSQNPRHKITKRGQNVTFRCDPISEHNRLYWYRQTLGQGPEFLTYFQNEAQLEKSRLLSDRFSAERPKGSFSTLEIQRTEQGDSAMYLCASSLLTGAGTEAFFGQGTRLTVV.

This clone occurred once. This rearrangement joins TRBV7-2 to TRBJ1-1; no firm D call. V was shortened by 1 base and J by 1 base, with 10 bases between the two germline ends. This CDR3 comprises 15 residues. Germline values: CDR1 SGHTA, CDR2 FQGNSA. The CDR3 DNA reads as TGTGCCAGCAGCTTAGTATACTTGTCGAACACTGAAGCTTTCTTT. Protein sequence: CASSLVYLSNTEAFF.

This clone was seen a single time. The CDR3 is CASSQVGTSGPYVRQYF. The CDR3 region has the DNA TGCGCCAGCAGCCAAGTCGGGACTAGCGGGCCCTACGTACGGCAGTATTTT. This rearrangement joins TRBV4-3 to TRBJ2-3; 12 positions agree with TRBD2. J gave up 11 bases and V 1 base, and 13 bases lay outside the gene matches. The CDR3 is 17 residues long. Germline CDR1 reads LGHNA; CDR2 reads YSLEER.

The chain recombines TRBV6-5 with TRBJ2-1; 8 bases match TRBD2. CDR3 length equals 15 residues. Germline lookup yields CDR1 MNHEY and CDR2 SVGAGI. V was pared by 5 bases and J by 1 base, with 4 bases of the junction left unmatched. CDR3: CASSKSGGSYNEQFF. CDR3 in DNA: TGTGCCAGCAGTAAAAGCGGGGGATCCTACAATGAGCAGTTCTTC.

This rearrangement joins TRBV10-1 to TRBJ1-1, with TRBD1 matching 7 bases. Per the germline V gene, CDR1 is WNHNN and CDR2 is SYGVQD (reference sequence). The CDR3 totals 14 residues. Trimming took 5 bases from V and 4 from J; bases not matched to a gene: 7. The CDR3: CASSSGSGGTEAFF. As DNA, the CDR3 is TGCGCCAGCAGTTCAGGATCAGGGGGCACTGAAGCTTTCTTT.

The chain employs TRBV5-5 and TRBJ2-7, with D perhaps TRBD2 (6 bases). Trimming pared 0 bases from V and 5 bases from J, leaving 12 bases between. The CDR3 has 14 amino acids. Germline V gene lookup returns CDR1 SGHKS and CDR2 YYEKEE (reference sequence). The CDR3 coding sequence is TGTGCCAGCAGCTTGGAAGAGGGGAGGAACGAGCAGTACTTC. This encodes CASSLEEGRNEQYF.

The rearrangement joins TRBV6-6 to TRBJ1-3; D unclear. The CDR3 runs to 13 residues. CDR1 is MNHNY, CDR2 SVGAGI, per germline (reference sequence). The ends were cut back, 7 bases at V and 6 bases at J, with 13 bases in the middle. As DNA, the CDR3 is TGTGCCAGCAAGGGAGGTCCTTCAAACACCATATATTTT. It encodes CASKGGPSNTIYF.

V usage is TRBV27 and J usage is TRBJ1-6; TRBD1 matches at 7 bases. J lost 8 bases, V lost 2 bases, and 6 bases had no gene match. The CDR3 spans 15 residues. Germline CDR1 reads MNHEY; CDR2 reads SMNVEV (reference sequence). For the CDR3, the DNA is TGTGCCAGCAGTTTACAAGGCAGGGGGGATTCACCCCTCCACTTT. As protein: CASSLQGRGDSPLHF.

The chain combines TRBV7-2 with TRBJ2-3; D unresolved. The length of the CDR3 is 17 residues. Trimming shortened V by 1 base and J by 0 bases, and 14 bases separated the two germline ends. Germline lookup yields CDR1 SGHTA and CDR2 FQGNSA. The CDR3 loop reads CASSLVFGSLSTDTQYF. In DNA, the CDR3 is TGTGCCAGCAGCTTAGTATTTGGCAGTCTTAGCACAGATACGCAGTATTTT. The whole variable domain, filled in from reference TRBV7-2 and TRBJ2-3, reads GAGVSQSPSNKVTEKGKDVELRCDPISGHTALYWYRQSLGQGLEFLIYFQGNSAPDKSGLPSDRFSAERTGGSVSTLTIQRTQQEDSAVYLCASSLVFGSLSTDTQYFGPGTRLTVL.

V and J are TRBV28 and TRBJ1-5; D not certain. Germline V gene data show CDR1 as MDHEN and CDR2 as SYDVKM. This CDR3 spans 15 amino acids. V was cut by 3 bases and J by 3 bases, with 12 bases left in between. CDR3 sequence reads: CASSFSRGNNQPQHF. CDR3 in DNA: TGTGCCAGCAGTTTTTCCCGCGGCAACAATCAGCCCCAGCATTTT.

This clone was seen a few times. V is TRBV3-1 (or the pseudogene TRBV3-2) and J is TRBJ1-2; 10 positions match TRBD1. V lost 2 bases and J lost 4; bases outside the gene matches: 7. This CDR3 has 16 residues. In germline, CDR1 is LGHDT, CDR2 YNNKEL (reference sequence). The CDR3 coding sequence is TGTGCCAGCAGCCAAAGTCCGGACAGGGGGTTCTATGGCTACACCTTC. It is translated as CASSQSPDRGFYGYTF.

The rearrangement uses TRBV5-6 and TRBJ2-1; no clear D. The CDR3 consists of 13 residues. Trimming removed 0 bases at V and 8 bases at J, with 9 bases between. Germline lookup yields CDR1 SGHDT and CDR2 YYEEEE. The CDR3 here is CASSLVYQDEQFF. CDR3 DNA: TGTGCCAGCAGCTTGGTTTACCAGGATGAGCAGTTCTTC.

This chain joins TRBV5-1 and TRBJ2-4, with 11 bases lining up with TRBD2. CDR1 is SGHRS, CDR2 YFSETQ, per germline. V lost 7 bases and J lost 6; bases outside the gene matches: 12. CDR3 length: 16 amino acids. DNA of the CDR3: TGCGCCAGCGACCCGGGTAGCGGGGGGGCAGGAAACATTCAGTACTTC. This sequence encodes CASDPGSGGAGNIQYF.

V usage is TRBV4-2 and J usage is TRBJ2-1; D gene unclear. V was clipped by 2 bases and J by 4 bases, with 12 bases between them. The length of the CDR3 is 15 residues. The germline V gene encodes CDR1 LGHNA and CDR2 YNFKEQ. The CDR3 bases are TGTGCCAGCAGCCAAACACACCAAAATTACAATGAGCAGTTCTTC. This gives the protein CASSQTHQNYNEQFF.

The chain uses TRBV5-1 and TRBJ2-1; possibly TRBD2 for D (7 bases). V lost 3 bases to trimming and J lost 7 bases, with 14 bases between them. Germline CDR1 and CDR2: SGHRS and YFSETQ. This CDR3 contains 14 residues. The CDR3, as DNA: TGCGCCAGCAGCTCCGGGGGGCTCGTGAATGAGCAGTTCTTC. It codes for CASSSGGLVNEQFF. The variable domain in full, completed from reference TRBV5-1 and TRBJ2-1, reads KAGVTQTPRYLIKTRGQQVTLSCSPISGHRSVSWYQQTPGQGLQFLFEYFSETQRNKGNFPGRFSGRQFSNSRSEMNVSTLELGDSALYLCASSSGGLVNEQFFGPGTRLTVL.

The CDR3 coding sequence is TGTGCCAGCATAGCCGGGACAGGGGGCAACTATGGCTACACCTTC. Its translation is CASIAGTGGNYGYTF. V usage is TRBV6-5 and J usage is TRBJ1-2; 12 bases line up with TRBD1. Trimming removed 7 bases from V and 2 bases from J; junction bases left unmatched: 5. Germline CDR1 reads MNHEY; CDR2 reads SVGAGI. CDR3 size: 15 residues.

The genes are TRBV7-3 and TRBJ1-1, with D possibly matching TRBD1 (6 bases). The germline gives CDR1 SGHTA, CDR2 FQGTGA. CDR3 length: 17 amino acids. Trimming removed 2 bases at V and 2 bases at J, with 18 bases between. This CDR3 is CASSLSVNRGINTEAFF. CDR3 nucleotides: TGTGCCAGCAGCTTATCCGTTAATAGGGGGATAAACACTGAAGCTTTCTTT.

The rearrangement links TRBV3-1 (or the pseudogene TRBV3-2) to TRBJ2-1; possible D gene TRBD1, 5 bases. This CDR3 comprises 17 residues. CDR1 and CDR2 (germline): LGHDT, YNNKEL (reference sequence). V was shortened by 0 bases and J by 9 bases, with 21 bases between the two germline ends. The CDR3 loop is CASSQEKGSPQRFEQFF. In DNA, the CDR3 is TGTGCCAGCAGCCAAGAGAAGGGGTCGCCCCAACGTTTTGAGCAGTTCTTC.

V usage is TRBV28 and J usage is TRBJ1-1, with D maybe TRBD1 (5 bases). V was shortened by 2 bases and J by 1 base, with 8 bases between the two germline ends. The CDR3 loop spans 14 amino acids. Germline V lookup: CDR1 MDHEN, CDR2 SYDVKM. The CDR3 here is CASSLQGRNTEAFF. The CDR3 DNA sequence: TGTGCCAGCAGTTTACAGGGTCGGAACACTGAAGCTTTCTTT.